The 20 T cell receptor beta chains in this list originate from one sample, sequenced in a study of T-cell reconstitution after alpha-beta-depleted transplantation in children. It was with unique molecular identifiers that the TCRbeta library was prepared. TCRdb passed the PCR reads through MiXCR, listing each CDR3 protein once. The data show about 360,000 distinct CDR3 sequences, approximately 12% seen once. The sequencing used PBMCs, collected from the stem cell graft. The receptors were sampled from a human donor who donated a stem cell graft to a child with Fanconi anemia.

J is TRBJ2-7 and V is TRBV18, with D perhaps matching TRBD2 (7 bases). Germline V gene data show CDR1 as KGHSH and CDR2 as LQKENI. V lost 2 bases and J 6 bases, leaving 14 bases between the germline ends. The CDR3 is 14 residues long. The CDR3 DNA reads TGTGCCAGCTCACCAACTTCGGGGGGCGGCGAGCAGTACGTC. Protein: CASSPTSGGGEQYV.

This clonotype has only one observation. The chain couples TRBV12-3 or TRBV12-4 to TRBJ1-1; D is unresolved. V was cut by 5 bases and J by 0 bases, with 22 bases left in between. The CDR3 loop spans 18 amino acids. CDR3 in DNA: TGTGCCAGCAGTGCGCGACGGGTATTGAGATCCATGAACACTGAAGCTTTCTTT. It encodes CASSARRVLRSMNTEAFF.

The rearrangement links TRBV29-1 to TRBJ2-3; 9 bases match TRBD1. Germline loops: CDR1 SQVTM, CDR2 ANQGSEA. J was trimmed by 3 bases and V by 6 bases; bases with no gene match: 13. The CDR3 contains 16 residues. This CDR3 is CSVSGTGKKGTDTQYF. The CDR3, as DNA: TGCAGCGTCTCCGGGACAGGGAAAAAAGGAACAGATACGCAGTATTTT.

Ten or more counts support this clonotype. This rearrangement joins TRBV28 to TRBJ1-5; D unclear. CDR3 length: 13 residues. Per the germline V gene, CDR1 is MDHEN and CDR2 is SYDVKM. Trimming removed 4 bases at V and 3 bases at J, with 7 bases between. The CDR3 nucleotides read TGTGCCAGCAGTTCCCTGAACAATCAGCCCCAGCATTTT. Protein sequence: CASSSLNNQPQHF.

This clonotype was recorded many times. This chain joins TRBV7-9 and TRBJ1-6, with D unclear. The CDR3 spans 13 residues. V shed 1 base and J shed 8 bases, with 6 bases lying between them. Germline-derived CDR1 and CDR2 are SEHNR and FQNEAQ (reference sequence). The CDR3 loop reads CASSLVGDSPLHF. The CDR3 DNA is TGTGCCAGCAGCTTAGTTGGGGATTCACCCCTCCACTTT. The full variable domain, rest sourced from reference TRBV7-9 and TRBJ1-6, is DTGVSQNPRHKITKRGQNVTFRCDPISEHNRLYWYRQTLGQGPEFLTYFQNEAQLEKSRLLSDRFSAERPKGSFSTLEIQRTEQGDSAMYLCASSLVGDSPLHFGNGTRLTVT.

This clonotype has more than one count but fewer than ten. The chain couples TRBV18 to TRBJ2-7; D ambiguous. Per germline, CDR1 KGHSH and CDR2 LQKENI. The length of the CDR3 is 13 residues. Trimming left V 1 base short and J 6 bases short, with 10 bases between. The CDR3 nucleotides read TGTGCCAGCTCACCACAGGAGACCGGCGAGCAGTACGTC. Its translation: CASSPQETGEQYV.

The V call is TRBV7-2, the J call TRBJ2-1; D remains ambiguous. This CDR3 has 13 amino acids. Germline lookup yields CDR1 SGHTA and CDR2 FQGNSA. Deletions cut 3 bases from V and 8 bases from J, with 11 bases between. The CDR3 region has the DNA TGTGCCAGCAGCTTTGACTGGGTTGATGAGCAGTTCTTC. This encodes CASSFDWVDEQFF.

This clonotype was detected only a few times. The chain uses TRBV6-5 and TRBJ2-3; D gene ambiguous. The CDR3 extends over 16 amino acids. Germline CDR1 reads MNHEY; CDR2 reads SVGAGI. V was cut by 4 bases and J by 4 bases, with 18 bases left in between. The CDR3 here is CASSSLWPPWPDTQYF. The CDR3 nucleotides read TGTGCCAGCAGTTCCTTGTGGCCCCCCTGGCCAGATACGCAGTATTTT.

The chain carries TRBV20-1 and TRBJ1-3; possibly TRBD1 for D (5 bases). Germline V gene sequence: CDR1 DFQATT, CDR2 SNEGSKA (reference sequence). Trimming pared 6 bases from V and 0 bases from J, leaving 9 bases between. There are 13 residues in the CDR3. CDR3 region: CSAEGSSGNTIYF. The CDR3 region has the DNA TGCAGTGCCGAGGGGTCCTCTGGAAACACCATATATTTT.

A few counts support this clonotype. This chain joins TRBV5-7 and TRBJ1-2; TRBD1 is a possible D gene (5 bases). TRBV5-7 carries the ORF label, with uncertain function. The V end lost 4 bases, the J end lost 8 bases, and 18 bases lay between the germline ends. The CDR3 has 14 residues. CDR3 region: CASSRSAGLSGYTF. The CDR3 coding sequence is TGTGCCAGCAGCCGATCAGCAGGGCTCAGCGGCTACACCTTC.

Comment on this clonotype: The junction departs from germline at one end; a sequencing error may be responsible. The DNA for the CDR3 is TGTGCCAGCAGCTTAAGCAGGAGCACAGATACGCGGTATTTT. Protein: CASSLSRSTDTRYF. The chain is built from TRBV7-3 and TRBJ2-3; D is unclear. This CDR3 is built from 14 residues. CDR1 SGHTA and CDR2 FQGTGA come from the germline V gene.

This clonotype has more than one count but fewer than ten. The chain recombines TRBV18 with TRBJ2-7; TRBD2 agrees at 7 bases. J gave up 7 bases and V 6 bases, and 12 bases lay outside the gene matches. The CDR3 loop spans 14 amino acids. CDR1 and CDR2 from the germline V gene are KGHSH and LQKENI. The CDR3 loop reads CASSPTAGEGEQYF. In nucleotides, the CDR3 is TGTGCCAGCTCTCCTACTGCCGGGGAGGGGGAGCAGTACTTC. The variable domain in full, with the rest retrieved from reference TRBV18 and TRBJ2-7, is NAGVMQNPRHLVRRRGQEARLRCSPMKGHSHVYWYRQLPEEGLKFMVYLQKENIIDESGMPKERFSAEFPKEGPSILRIQQVVRGDSAAYFCASSPTAGEGEQYFGPGTRLTVT.

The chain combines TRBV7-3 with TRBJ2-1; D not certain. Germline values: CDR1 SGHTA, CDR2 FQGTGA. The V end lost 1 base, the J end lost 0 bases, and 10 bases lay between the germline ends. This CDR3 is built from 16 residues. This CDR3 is CASSLNRDPSYNEQFF. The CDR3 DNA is TGTGCCAGCAGCTTAAATAGGGATCCCTCCTACAATGAGCAGTTCTTC.

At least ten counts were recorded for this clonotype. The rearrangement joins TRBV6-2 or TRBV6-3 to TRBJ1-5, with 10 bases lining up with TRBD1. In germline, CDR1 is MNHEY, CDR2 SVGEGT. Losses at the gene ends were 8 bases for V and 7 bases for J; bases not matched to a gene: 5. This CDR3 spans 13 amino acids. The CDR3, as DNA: TGTGCCAGCCGGGACAGGGGTAAGCAGCCCCAGCATTTT. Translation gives CASRDRGKQPQHF.

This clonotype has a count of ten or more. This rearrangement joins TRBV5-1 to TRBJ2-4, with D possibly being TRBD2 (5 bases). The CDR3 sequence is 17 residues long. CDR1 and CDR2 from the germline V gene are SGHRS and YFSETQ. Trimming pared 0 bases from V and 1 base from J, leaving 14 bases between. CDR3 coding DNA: TGCGCCAGCAGCTTGGCCGGTTGGGGAGAGGCCAAAAACATTCAGTACTTC. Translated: CASSLAGWGEAKNIQYF.

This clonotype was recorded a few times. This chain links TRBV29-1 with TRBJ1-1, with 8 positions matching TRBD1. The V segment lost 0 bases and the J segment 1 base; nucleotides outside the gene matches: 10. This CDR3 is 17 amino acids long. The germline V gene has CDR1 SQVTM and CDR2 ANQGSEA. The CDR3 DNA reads TGCAGCGTTGAAGAAACGCTCAGGGGGCTTGAGAACACTGAAGCTTTCTTT. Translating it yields CSVEETLRGLENTEAFF.

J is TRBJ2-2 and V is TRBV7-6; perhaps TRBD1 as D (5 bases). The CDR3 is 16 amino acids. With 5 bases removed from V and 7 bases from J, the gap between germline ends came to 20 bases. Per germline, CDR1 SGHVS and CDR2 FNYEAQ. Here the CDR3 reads CASSTRPPTALGELFF. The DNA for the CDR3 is TGTGCCAGCAGCACGAGGCCCCCGACAGCTCTCGGGGAGCTGTTTTTT.

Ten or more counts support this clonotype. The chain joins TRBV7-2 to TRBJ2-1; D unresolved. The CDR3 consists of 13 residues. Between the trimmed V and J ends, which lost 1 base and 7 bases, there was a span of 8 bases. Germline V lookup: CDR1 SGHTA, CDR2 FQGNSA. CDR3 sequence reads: CASSLGPLNEQFF. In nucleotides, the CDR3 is TGTGCCAGCAGCTTAGGTCCCCTTAATGAGCAGTTCTTC. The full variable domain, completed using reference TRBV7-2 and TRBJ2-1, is GAGVSQSPSNKVTEKGKDVELRCDPISGHTALYWYRQSLGQGLEFLIYFQGNSAPDKSGLPSDRFSAERTGGSVSTLTIQRTQQEDSAVYLCASSLGPLNEQFFGPGTRLTVL.

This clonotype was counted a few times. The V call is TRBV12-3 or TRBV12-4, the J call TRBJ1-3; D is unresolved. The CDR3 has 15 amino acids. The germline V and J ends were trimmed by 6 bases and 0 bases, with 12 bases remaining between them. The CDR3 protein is CASRSSTNSGNTIYF. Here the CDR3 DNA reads TGTGCCAGCAGGAGCAGCACCAACTCTGGAAACACCATATATTTT.

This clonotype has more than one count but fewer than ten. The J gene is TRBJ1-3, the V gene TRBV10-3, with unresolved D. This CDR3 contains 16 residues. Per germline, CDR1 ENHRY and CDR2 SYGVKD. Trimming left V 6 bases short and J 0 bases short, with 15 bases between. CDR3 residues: CAISQRTEYSGNTIYF. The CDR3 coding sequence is TGTGCCATCAGCCAAAGGACGGAGTACTCTGGAAACACCATATATTTT.